A single sample is the source of the 20 T cell receptor beta chains below, sequenced in a study of T cell repertoires in cytomegalovirus infection. These receptors are not linked to any known antigen. MiXCR, applied by TCRdb to the reads, yields one record per CDR3 protein. The table records fewer than 850,000 distinct CDR3 sequences, 25% to 30% of them present only once. Sequences were derived from cultured CD8+ T cells from PBMCs, sampled from culture after CMV antigen stimulation. The receptors stem from a human donor in good health (CMV status not recorded). Some clones in this sample may be carry-over from other donors' samples.

This clonotype has ten or more counts. The chain has TRBV19 and TRBJ2-7; unclear D gene. V lost 8 bases and J lost 2, with 13 bases in between. The CDR3 loop spans 13 amino acids. From germline, CDR1 is LNHDA and CDR2 SQIVND (reference sequence). CDR3 DNA: TGTGCCAGTTCTCCCCCCGGCCCCTACGAGCAGTACTTC. As protein: CASSPPGPYEQYF.

The chain combines TRBV12-3 or TRBV12-4 with TRBJ1-2; no firm D call. V was pared by 7 bases and J by 8 bases, with 17 bases between. The length of the CDR3 is 13 residues. The CDR3 coding sequence is TGTGCCAGCACCCCGCTCTGGGAGGCCGGCTACACCTTC. It translates to CASTPLWEAGYTF.

This clonotype was recorded many times. The chain employs TRBV7-9 and TRBJ2-6, with a weak D call TRBD1 (5 bases). The CDR3 contains 16 residues. Germline V lookup: CDR1 SEHNR, CDR2 FQNEAQ (reference sequence). The ends were cut back, 2 bases at V and 1 base at J, with 9 bases in the middle. Here the CDR3 DNA reads TGTGCCAGCAGCTTAACCGCAGGGTCTGGGGCCAACGTCCTGACTTTC. It yields the protein CASSLTAGSGANVLTF.

This clonotype was observed a few times. This chain links TRBV6-2 or TRBV6-3 with TRBJ2-5; D is unclear. Deletions cut 2 bases from V and 4 bases from J, with 8 bases between. The CDR3 sequence is 13 residues long. The V gene's germline CDR1 is MNHEY and CDR2 SVGEGT. The CDR3 reads CASSYPMLETQYF. The CDR3, as DNA: TGTGCCAGCAGTTACCCGATGCTAGAGACCCAGTACTTC.

This chain joins TRBV12-3 or TRBV12-4 and TRBJ2-6; D is ambiguous. The CDR3 spans 16 residues. Trimming cost V 5 bases and J 1 base, with 12 bases left between them. This chain's CDR3 is CASSLIVASGANVLTF. The CDR3, as DNA: TGTGCCAGCAGTCTCATCGTCGCTTCTGGGGCCAACGTCCTGACTTTC.

The V call is TRBV6-8, the J call TRBJ1-1; D remains unclear. CDR1 MNHGY and CDR2 SAAAGT come from the germline V gene. Trimming shortened V by 7 bases and J by 2 bases, and 11 bases separated the two germline ends. The CDR3 extends over 13 amino acids. The CDR3 protein is CASTQFYNTEAFF. In nucleotides, the CDR3 is TGTGCCAGCACTCAGTTCTACAACACTGAAGCTTTCTTT.

This clonotype was seen many times. The genes are TRBV7-2 and TRBJ2-7; TRBD2 matches 9 bases. With 1 base clipped from V and 0 bases from J, the junction kept 4 bases outside the gene matches. CDR1 SGHTA and CDR2 FQGNSA come from the germline V gene. CDR3 length equals 16 residues. CDR3 in amino acids: CASSLEAGGLSYEQYF. CDR3 coding DNA: TGTGCCAGCAGCTTAGAAGCGGGGGGCCTCTCCTACGAGCAGTACTTC.

This chain joins TRBV6-1 and TRBJ2-1, with TRBD2 matching 9 bases. This CDR3 is built from 14 residues. CDR1 and CDR2 from the germline V gene are MNHNS and SASEGT. With 6 bases clipped from V and 7 bases from J, the junction kept 7 bases outside the gene matches. CDR3 nucleotide sequence: TGTGCCAGCAGGGGAGCGGGGGGTTTTAATGAGCAGTTCTTC. Translating gives CASRGAGGFNEQFF.

This sequence joins TRBV4-1 and TRBJ2-1; D is unresolved. The CDR3 covers 18 residues. The V gene lost 0 bases and the J gene lost 0 bases, with 15 bases spanning the gap. Germline values: CDR1 MGHRA, CDR2 YSYEKL. The CDR3 here is CASSQDGSVVSSYNEQFF. The DNA for the CDR3 is TGCGCCAGCAGCCAAGATGGGTCGGTGGTAAGCTCCTACAATGAGCAGTTCTTC.

This clonotype was detected ten times or more. V and J are TRBV7-8 and TRBJ1-2; D gene unclear. The CDR3 is 17 amino acids. The V end was cut by 4 bases, the J end by 7 bases, with 25 bases between. Looked up from germline, CDR1 is SGHVS and CDR2 is FQNEAQ. The CDR3 region is CASSSSARVQDPGGYTF. For the CDR3, the DNA is TGTGCCAGCAGCTCCTCGGCGCGTGTACAAGACCCAGGTGGCTACACCTTC.

This clonotype was observed a handful of times. This chain joins TRBV7-6 and TRBJ2-1; 12 bases are a match to TRBD1. Trimming removed 6 bases from V and 9 bases from J; junction bases left unmatched: 9. CDR3 size: 15 residues. CDR1 and CDR2 from the germline V gene are SGHVS and FNYEAQ. The CDR3 coding sequence is TGTGCCAGCAGACACCCGGGACAGGGGGCTGTTGAGCAGTTCTTC. Encoded protein: CASRHPGQGAVEQFF.

This clonotype was seen a few times. The chain is built from TRBV24-1 and TRBJ2-1; D may be TRBD1 (5 bases). The CDR3 is 14 amino acids. Trimming removed 4 bases at V and 5 bases at J, with 11 bases between. Germline V gene lookup returns CDR1 KGHDR and CDR2 SFDVKD. CDR3 nucleotides: TGTGCCACCAGTGAGGGGCAGGCGAACAATGAGCAGTTCTTC. This translates into CATSEGQANNEQFF.

This clonotype showed up many times. The genes are TRBV2 and TRBJ1-5; TRBD1 matches 7 bases. The CDR3 is 16 residues long. The trim removed 5 bases at V and 4 bases at J, leaving 11 bases unmatched. Germline V gene sequence: CDR1 SNHLY, CDR2 FYNNEI. This CDR3 reads CASSNGVGQLNQPQHF. DNA of the CDR3: TGTGCCAGCAGTAACGGTGTGGGACAGTTAAATCAGCCCCAGCATTTT.

This sequence joins TRBV24-1 and TRBJ2-1; 7 nucleotides line up with TRBD1. The CDR3 loop spans 20 amino acids. CDR1 and CDR2 from the germline V gene are KGHDR and SFDVKD. J gave up 8 bases and V 0 bases, and 21 bases lay outside the gene matches. The DNA for the CDR3 is TGTGCCACCAGTGATTTGGTTGTTAAGGGGGCAGGGCACGGTAGTGATGAGCAGTTCTTC. It encodes CATSDLVVKGAGHGSDEQFF.

The chain has TRBV6-6 and TRBJ1-4, with a possible D match to TRBD1 (5 bases). From germline, CDR1 is MNHNY and CDR2 SVGAGI (reference sequence). The CDR3 length is 15 residues. The ends were cut back, 0 bases at V and 8 bases at J, with 13 bases in the middle. The CDR3 coding sequence is TGTGCCAGCAGTTACTCAGGCCGAAGGGGAGAAAAACTGTTTTTT. Translation gives CASSYSGRRGEKLFF.

This clonotype occurred a few times. The chain links TRBV2 to TRBJ2-7; 7 nucleotides align to TRBD2. Germline trimming cut 4 bases from V and 7 bases from J; bases unmatched to any gene: 10. The CDR3 has 14 residues. Germline CDR1 reads SNHLY; CDR2 reads FYNNEI. CDR3 sequence (DNA): TGTGCCAGCAGTGGTGGCCGGAGAGCGGGGGAGCAGTACTTC. Its protein is CASSGGRRAGEQYF.

This clonotype was seen only a few times. The chain links TRBV6-5 to TRBJ2-1; a weak D match, TRBD2 (7 bases). The CDR3 sequence is 19 residues long. CDR1 MNHEY and CDR2 SVGAGI come from the germline V gene. V lost 5 bases and J lost 0, with 23 bases in between. CDR3 nucleotides: TGTGCCAGCAGTGGGCCGAGAAAAGGGGGAGGGAGCTCCTACAATGAGCAGTTCTTC. Protein: CASSGPRKGGGSSYNEQFF.

The chain is built from TRBV20-1 and TRBJ2-6, with 7 bases aligning to TRBD2. With 3 bases clipped from V and 0 bases from J, the junction kept 5 bases outside the gene matches. The V gene's germline CDR1 is DFQATT and CDR2 SNEGSKA (reference sequence). The CDR3 loop spans 16 amino acids. This CDR3 is CSASGRGSSGANVLTF. The DNA for the CDR3 is TGCAGTGCTAGTGGGCGGGGGAGCTCTGGGGCCAACGTCCTGACTTTC.

V gene TRBV9 combines with J gene TRBJ1-1; D remains unclear. With 3 bases removed from V and 5 bases from J, the gap between germline ends came to 8 bases. CDR3 length: 12 residues. Germline V CDR1 and CDR2: SGDLS, YYNGEE. CDR3 protein: CASSDQFTEAFF. The CDR3 nucleotides are TGTGCCAGCAGCGACCAGTTTACTGAAGCTTTCTTT.

The chain uses TRBV15 and TRBJ2-1; a possible D gene is TRBD1 (6 bases). The V and J ends lost 0 bases and 6 bases respectively, with 12 bases between them. In germline, CDR1 is LNHNV, CDR2 YYDKDF (reference sequence). The CDR3 runs 15 residues. The CDR3 sequence is CATSRETGTLNEQFF. The CDR3 region has the DNA TGTGCCACCAGCAGAGAGACCGGGACACTCAATGAGCAGTTCTTC.